The T cell receptor beta chain described here comes from a study of T cell repertoires in cytomegalovirus infection. Study information: CMV infection plus the matching HLA type was flagged by public TCR beta signatures. General study results and limits: Summed frequency of shared TCR beta families picked out CMV carriers who also had the relevant HLA. Ex vivo, HLA-C-restricted CMV-specific TCR beta clonotypes prevailed over the rest of the response.

TCRdb processed the reads anew with MiXCR; each CDR3 protein has one entry. This table holds about 130,000 distinct CDR3 sequences, approximately 9.2% found once. The sample holds many counts of this clonotype. Its antigen is not known. The clonotype was recovered from a human donor in good health (CMV status not recorded). Some clones in this sample may be carry-over from other donors' samples. Specimen: PBMCs.

Written as DNA, the CDR3 is TGTGCCAGCAGTTCCGGACAAGGGGGGTCTCACGAGCAGTACTTC. Protein: CASSSGQGGSHEQYF. The chain couples TRBV12-3 or TRBV12-4 to TRBJ2-7, with D perhaps TRBD1 or TRBD2 (6 bases each). The CDR3 length is 15 residues. V lost 4 bases to trimming and J lost 5 bases, with 18 bases between them.